This paragraph reports one TCR beta chain. Its specificity is not known. Profiled with immunoSEQ multiplex PCR; TCRdb holds only in-frame clones, not every one. The table shows some 140,000 clones, with 90% occurring only once. V lost 5 bases to trimming and J lost 1 base, with 11 bases between them. Germline values: CDR1 MDHEN, CDR2 SYDVKM. This CDR3 has 14 residues. This record comes from a study of T cell responses to AZD1222 COVID-19 vaccine. Points from the study as a whole: Most donors were white British and more were female, and clonal diversity was possibly underestimated. Among those given AZD1222, only five or six were seropositive at baseline. Spike was spanned by vaccine-associated CD4 TCRs, with dominance at 160-218 and 743-854. Repertoire collection took place solely once the T cell response had peaked.

This chain connects TRBV28 to TRBJ1-2; D not certain. The sequence came from an adult in good health. The material sequenced was peripheral blood, taken on day 0 of AZD1222 vaccination. Written as DNA, the CDR3 is TGTGCCAGCAGTGAGCAAAAGAATAACTATGGCTACACCTTC. Protein sequence: CASSEQKNNYGYTF.